The 15 T cell receptor beta chains reported below all come from one sample, sequenced in a study of blood T cells in healthy people across ages. The use of a sample-barcoded 5' primer and a J-beta primer mix characterized a second PCR of roughly 7 to 11 cycles. Each CDR3 protein gets one entry after TCRdb re-called the 5' RACE reads with MiXCR. Of about a million distinct CDR3 sequences in the sample, roughly 51% were seen once. Sequencing input: blood. The receptors were gathered from an older woman in good health.

The chain employs TRBV19 and TRBJ2-1; 9 positions match TRBD2. The germline CDR1 and CDR2 sequences are LNHDA and SQIVND (reference sequence). This CDR3 is 16 amino acids long. After removal of 5 bases from V and 4 bases from J, the junction contained 9 bases not matched to a gene. The CDR3 spells CASSVTTSGPYNEQFF. CDR3 nucleotides: TGTGCCAGTAGTGTAACCACTAGCGGGCCTTACAATGAGCAGTTCTTC. Variable domain in full (rest from reference TRBV19 and TRBJ2-1): DGGITQSPKYLFRKEGQNVTLSCEQNLNHDAMYWYRQDPGQGLRLIYYSQIVNDFQKGDIAEGYSVSREKKESFPLTVTSAQKNPTAFYLCASSVTTSGPYNEQFFGPGTRLTVL.

CDR3 in amino acids: CASRYQAGGAYEQYF. For the CDR3, the DNA is TGTGCCAGCAGGTACCAAGCGGGAGGAGCCTACGAGCAGTACTTC. The chain recombines TRBV6-5 with TRBJ2-7, with TRBD2 matching 9 bases. Germline loops: CDR1 MNHEY, CDR2 SVGAGI. This CDR3 is built from 15 residues. The trim removed 6 bases at V and 2 bases at J, leaving 8 bases unmatched.

The V gene is TRBV6-2 or TRBV6-3, the J gene TRBJ2-4; D tentatively reads TRBD1 or TRBD2 (6 bases each). The J call may be incorrect, as the DNA end agrees better with TRBJ2-7. This CDR3 comprises 17 residues. Looked up from germline, CDR1 is MNHEY and CDR2 is SVGEGT. The CDR3 is CASSYGGPGTLPYEQYF. CDR3 sequence (DNA): TGTGCCAGCAGTTACGGGGGGCCAGGGACCCTTCCCTACGAGCAGTACTTC.

The chain carries TRBV7-2 and TRBJ2-7; D unresolved. The V gene's germline CDR1 is SGHTA and CDR2 FQGNSA. V shed 5 bases and J shed 12 bases, with 20 bases lying between them. This CDR3 comprises 13 residues. The CDR3 protein is CASSPDVTPSWYF. The CDR3 DNA reads as TGTGCCAGCAGCCCCGATGTTACCCCGAGCTGGTACTTC.

CDR3 nucleotides: TGTGCCAGCAGCTGGAACAAGGAGACCCAGTACTTC. This sequence encodes CASSWNKETQYF. This chain connects TRBV6-5 to TRBJ2-5; D not resolved. V gave up 6 bases and J gave up 5 bases, with 10 bases separating them. The CDR3 length is 12 residues. Germline CDR1 MNHEY, CDR2 SVGAGI.

This clonotype was detected a few times. This rearrangement joins TRBV7-2 to TRBJ2-3, with 7 bases aligning to TRBD2. Per germline, CDR1 SGHTA and CDR2 FQGNSA. The CDR3 has 16 residues. The ends lost 5 bases at V and 0 bases at J; junction bases unmatched: 8. The CDR3 DNA is TGTGCCAGCAGCCCCCGGGGTAGCGGGAGCACAGATACGCAGTATTTT. It specifies CASSPRGSGSTDTQYF.

V gene TRBV28 combines with J gene TRBJ1-2; 12 bases map to TRBD1. The CDR3 covers 15 residues. CDR1 MDHEN and CDR2 SYDVKM come from the germline V gene. Unmatched junction bases numbered 7, after V lost 4 bases and J lost 7 bases. CDR3 residues: CASSWGDRGQGGYTF. The CDR3 DNA follows: TGTGCCAGCAGTTGGGGGGACAGGGGGCAGGGTGGCTACACCTTC.

V and J are TRBV7-2 and TRBJ2-7; D remains unclear. The CDR3 runs to 14 residues. Trimming removed 5 bases from V and 3 bases from J, with 14 bases in between. From germline, CDR1 is SGHTA and CDR2 FQGNSA. In DNA form, the CDR3 reads TGTGCCAGCAGCCGCAACCCGAACGACTACGAGCAGTACTTC. It codes for CASSRNPNDYEQYF.

The chain uses TRBV18 and TRBJ1-2; possible D gene TRBD1, 5 bases. V was clipped by 1 base and J by 1 base, with 7 bases between them. Germline assignment: CDR1 KGHSH and CDR2 LQKENI. The CDR3 consists of 14 residues. The CDR3 DNA is TGTGCCAGCTCACCACGGGGGGATAACTATGGCTACACCTTC. Translated: CASSPRGDNYGYTF.

The rearrangement uses TRBV20-1 and TRBJ1-5; 9 bases match TRBD1. Germline V gene data show CDR1 as DFQATT and CDR2 as SNEGSKA (reference sequence). J gave up 4 bases and V 5 bases, and 9 bases lay outside the gene matches. The CDR3 spans 15 residues. The CDR3 sequence is CSALPPGQGNQPQHF. CDR3 bases: TGCAGTGCTCTGCCGCCGGGACAGGGAAATCAGCCCCAGCATTTT.

The chain has TRBV29-1 and TRBJ2-7; D might be TRBD1 (6 bases). Germline CDR1 SQVTM, CDR2 ANQGSEA. The CDR3 spans 12 residues. The V end was cut by 6 bases, the J end by 2 bases, with 11 bases between. The chain's CDR3 is CSVRDNPYEQYF. CDR3 sequence (DNA): TGCAGCGTCCGGGACAATCCCTACGAGCAGTACTTC.

The chain is built from TRBV18 and TRBJ2-3; D ambiguous. Germline V gives CDR1 KGHSH, CDR2 LQKENI. Trimming left V 2 bases short and J 4 bases short, with 10 bases between. The CDR3 extends over 14 amino acids. This chain's CDR3 is CASSPRCYADTQYF. The CDR3 nucleotides read TGTGCCAGCTCACCAAGGTGTTATGCAGATACGCAGTATTTT. Using reference TRBV18 and TRBJ2-3 for the parts outside the CDR3, the full variable domain is NAGVMQNPRHLVRRRGQEARLRCSPMKGHSHVYWYRQLPEEGLKFMVYLQKENIIDESGMPKERFSAEFPKEGPSILRIQQVVRGDSAAYFCASSPRCYADTQYFGPGTRLTVL.

The genes are TRBV9 and TRBJ2-1; maybe TRBD2 (6 bases). Germline CDR1 SGDLS, CDR2 YYNGEE. Trimming took 4 bases from V and 5 from J, leaving 16 bases between them. CDR3 length equals 15 residues. This CDR3 reads CASSRRPGTDNEQFF. CDR3 in DNA: TGTGCCAGCAGCCGCAGACCCGGGACTGACAATGAGCAGTTCTTC.

Only a few counts were recorded for this clonotype. J is TRBJ2-5 and V is TRBV28, with D possibly TRBD1 on 6 matching bases. V lost 4 bases to trimming and J lost 4 bases, with 19 bases between them. CDR1 is MDHEN and CDR2 is SYDVKM in the germline V gene. There are 16 residues in the CDR3. The DNA for the CDR3 is TGTGCCAGCAGTTCCCGATCGTCCTTAGGGGGAGAGACCCAGTACTTC. It translates to CASSSRSSLGGETQYF.

The chain links TRBV6-5 to TRBJ1-1; D is unclear. V was pared by 2 bases and J by 0 bases, with 13 bases between. CDR3 length equals 16 residues. Germline assignment: CDR1 MNHEY and CDR2 SVGAGI. CDR3 DNA sequence: TGTGCCAGCAGTTACGAGCCCGACCTCGTGAACACTGAAGCTTTCTTT. Its protein product is CASSYEPDLVNTEAFF.